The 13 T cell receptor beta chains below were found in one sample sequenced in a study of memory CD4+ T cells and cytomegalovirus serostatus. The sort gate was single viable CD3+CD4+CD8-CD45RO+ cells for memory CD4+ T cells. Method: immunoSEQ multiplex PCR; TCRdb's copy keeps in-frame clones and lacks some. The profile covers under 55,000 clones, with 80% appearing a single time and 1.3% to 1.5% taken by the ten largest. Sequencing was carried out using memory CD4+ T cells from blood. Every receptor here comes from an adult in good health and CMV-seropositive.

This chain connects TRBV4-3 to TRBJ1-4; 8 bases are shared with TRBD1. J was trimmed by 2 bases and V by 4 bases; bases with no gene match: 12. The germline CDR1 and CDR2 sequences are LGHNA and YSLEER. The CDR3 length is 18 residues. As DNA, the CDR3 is TGCGCCAGCAGCCGCGAACTGACAGGGGTAGGGACTAATGAAAAACTGTTTTTT. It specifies CASSRELTGVGTNEKLFF.

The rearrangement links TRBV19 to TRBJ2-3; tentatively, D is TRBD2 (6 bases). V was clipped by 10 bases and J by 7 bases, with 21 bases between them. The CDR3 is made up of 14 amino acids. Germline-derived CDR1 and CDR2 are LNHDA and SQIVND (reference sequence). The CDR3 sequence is CATEARDFRNTQYF. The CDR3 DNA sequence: TGTGCCACCGAGGCGCGGGACTTTAGGAATACGCAGTATTTT.

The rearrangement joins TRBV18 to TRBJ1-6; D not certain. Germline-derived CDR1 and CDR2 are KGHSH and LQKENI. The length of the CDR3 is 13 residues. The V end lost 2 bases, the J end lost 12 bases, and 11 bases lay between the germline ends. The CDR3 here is CASSPASPLPLHF. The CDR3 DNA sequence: TGTGCCAGCTCACCAGCCTCCCCTTTACCCCTCCACTTT.

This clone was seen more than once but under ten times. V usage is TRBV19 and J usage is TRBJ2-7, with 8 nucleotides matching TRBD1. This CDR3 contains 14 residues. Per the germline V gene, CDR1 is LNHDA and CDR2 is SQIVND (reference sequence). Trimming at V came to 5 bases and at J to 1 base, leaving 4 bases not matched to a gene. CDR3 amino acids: CASSAGQVSYEQYF. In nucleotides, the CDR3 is TGTGCCAGTAGTGCGGGACAGGTTTCCTACGAGCAGTACTTC.

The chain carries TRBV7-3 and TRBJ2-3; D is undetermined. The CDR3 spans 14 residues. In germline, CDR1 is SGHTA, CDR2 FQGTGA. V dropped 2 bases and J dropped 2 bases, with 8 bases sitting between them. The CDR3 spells CASSLGVDTDTQYF. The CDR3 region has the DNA TGTGCCAGCAGCTTAGGGGTGGACACAGATACGCAGTATTTT.

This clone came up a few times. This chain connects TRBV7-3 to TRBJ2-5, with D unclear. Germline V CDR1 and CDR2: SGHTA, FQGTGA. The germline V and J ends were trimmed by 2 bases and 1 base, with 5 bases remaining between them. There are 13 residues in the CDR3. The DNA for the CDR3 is TGTGCCAGCAGCTTAGCTCCCCAAGAGACCCAGTACTTC. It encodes CASSLAPQETQYF.

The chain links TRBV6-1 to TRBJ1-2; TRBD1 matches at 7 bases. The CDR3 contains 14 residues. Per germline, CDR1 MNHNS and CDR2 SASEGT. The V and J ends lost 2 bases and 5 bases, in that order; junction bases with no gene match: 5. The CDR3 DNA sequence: TGTGCCAGCAGTGAAAGGCAGGGGGTGTATGGCTACACCTTC. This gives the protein CASSERQGVYGYTF.

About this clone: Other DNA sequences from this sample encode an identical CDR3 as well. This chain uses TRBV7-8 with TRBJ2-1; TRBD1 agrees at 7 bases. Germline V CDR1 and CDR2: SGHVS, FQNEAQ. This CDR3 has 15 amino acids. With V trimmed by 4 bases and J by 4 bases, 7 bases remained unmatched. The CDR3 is CASSSRQGLYNEQFF. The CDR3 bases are TGTGCCAGCAGCTCACGACAGGGATTGTACAATGAGCAGTTCTTC.

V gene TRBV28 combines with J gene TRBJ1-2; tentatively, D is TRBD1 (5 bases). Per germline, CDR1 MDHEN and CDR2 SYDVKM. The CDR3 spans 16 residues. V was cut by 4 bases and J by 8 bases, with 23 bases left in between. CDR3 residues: CASSSYAVTRGRGYTF. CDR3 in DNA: TGTGCCAGCAGTTCCTACGCCGTAACCCGGGGCCGGGGCTACACCTTC.

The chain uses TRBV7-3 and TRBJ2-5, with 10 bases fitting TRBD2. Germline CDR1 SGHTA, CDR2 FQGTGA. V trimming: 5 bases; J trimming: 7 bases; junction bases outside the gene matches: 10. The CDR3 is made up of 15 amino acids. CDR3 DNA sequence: TGTGCCAGCAGCCCGGGGAGCGGGGGGGGAGGGACCCAGTACTTC. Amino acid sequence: CASSPGSGGGGTQYF.

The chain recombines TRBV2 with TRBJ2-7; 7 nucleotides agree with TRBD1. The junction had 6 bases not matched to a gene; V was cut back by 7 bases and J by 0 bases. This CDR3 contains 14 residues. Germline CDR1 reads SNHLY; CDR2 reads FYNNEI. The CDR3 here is CASKTDRSSYEQYF. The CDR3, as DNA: TGTGCCAGCAAAACGGACAGGAGCTCCTACGAGCAGTACTTC.

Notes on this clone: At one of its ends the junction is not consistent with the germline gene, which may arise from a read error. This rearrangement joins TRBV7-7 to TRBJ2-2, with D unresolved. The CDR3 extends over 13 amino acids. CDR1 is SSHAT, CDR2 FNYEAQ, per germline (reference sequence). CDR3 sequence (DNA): TGTGCTAGCAGCTTAGGGAACACCGGGGAGCTGTTTTTT. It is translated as CASSLGNTGELFF.

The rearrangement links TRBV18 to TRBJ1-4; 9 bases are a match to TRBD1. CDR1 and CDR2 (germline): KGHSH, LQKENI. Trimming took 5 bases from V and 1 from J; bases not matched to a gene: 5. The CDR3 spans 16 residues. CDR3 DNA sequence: TGTGCCAGCTCAACGGGGACAGGGAGAACTAATGAAAAACTGTTTTTT. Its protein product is CASSTGTGRTNEKLFF.